This T cell receptor beta chain is drawn from a study of OX40 agonist ivuxolimab in advanced cancers. In the study overall: Patients enrolled in dose escalation were diagnosed with hepatocellular carcinoma, melanoma, renal cell or head and neck cancer.

The CDR3 contains 15 residues. Germline V gives CDR1 SGHVS, CDR2 FNYEAQ. With V trimmed by 1 base and J by 7 bases, 3 bases remained unmatched. Assay used: immunoSEQ multiplex PCR; TCRdb lists only in-frame clones, some missing. The repertoire holds approximately 74,000 clones, with more than 80% as singletons. The sequences come from CD4+ or CD8+ T cells sorted from blood, collected in a trial of the OX40 agonist ivuxolimab. The sequence was collected from an adult with an advanced solid tumor such as melanoma, head and neck, liver or kidney cancer. This chain connects TRBV7-6 to TRBJ1-6; 8 bases agree with TRBD1. CDR3 in amino acids: CASSLGTGSNSPLHF. For the CDR3, the DNA is TGTGCCAGCAGCTTAGGGACAGGGTCGAATTCACCCCTCCACTTT.